This TCR beta chain was sequenced for a study of T cells in tumors after PD-1 blockade. The CDR3 totals 16 residues. With 4 bases clipped from V and 4 bases from J, the junction kept 9 bases outside the gene matches. CDR1 is SGHDT, CDR2 YYEEEE, per germline. Method: immunoSEQ multiplex PCR; TCRdb's copy keeps in-frame clones and lacks some. The sample includes several thousand clones, approximately 70% of them seen just once. This chain links TRBV5-6 with TRBJ2-1; 9 bases map to TRBD2. The sequence came from a human donor with basal cell carcinoma. Sequences were derived from tumor tissue, sampled after anti-PD-1 treatment. The CDR3: CASSSEVAGAYNEQFF. CDR3 nucleotide sequence: TGTGCCAGCAGCAGCGAGGTAGCGGGAGCTTACAATGAGCAGTTCTTC.